What follows is one T cell receptor (beta chain) and its context. Germline values: CDR1 LNHDA, CDR2 SQIVND (reference sequence). CDR3 length: 15 amino acids. V lost 5 bases to trimming and J lost 0 bases; unmatched junction nucleotides: 6. The data derive from a study of blood T cell repertoires in COVID-19. Method: immunoSEQ multiplex PCR; TCRdb's copy keeps in-frame clones and lacks some. Counted here are approximately 200,000 clones, 94% occurring once; the ten biggest clones make up 0.76%. What was sequenced was peripheral blood. The clonotype comes from a man younger than 40 with COVID-19, enrolled during active disease. V usage is TRBV19 and J usage is TRBJ1-2, with 7 bases fitting TRBD1. The CDR3 DNA is TGTGCCAGTAGTCGGGCAGGGGGTTCTAACTATGGCTACACCTTC. Translating gives CASSRAGGSNYGYTF.